This is a list of T cell receptor beta chains from one sample in a study of cytomegalovirus exposure and HLA in healthy donors. The data were produced by immunoSEQ multiplex PCR, yet TCRdb's version contains in-frame clones alone and is incomplete. Its clone listing holds approximately 100,000 clones. The sample comprised PBMCs. The source is a man aged 45-60 years in good health and CMV-seropositive. Both conserved end residues are part of each CDR3. The order of the fields is J gene, V gene, D gene, CDR3 DNA, CDR3 protein. D genes are given only for firm matches.

J: TRBJ1-1; V: TRBV19; D: .; DNA: TGTGCCAGTAGTATAGGGAGGCCAGCTAAGAACACTGAAGCTTTCTTT; CDR3: CASSIGRPAKNTEAFF
J: TRBJ2-7; V: TRBV5-1; D: TRBD1; DNA: TGCGCCAGCAGCCCCCACGACAGGGGGCCCTACGAGCAGTACTTC; CDR3: CASSPHDRGPYEQYF
J: TRBJ2-7; V: TRBV11-3; D: TRBD1; DNA: TGTGCCAGCAGCCCCAGACCGGGACAGACCACCTACGAGCAGTACTTC; CDR3: CASSPRPGQTTYEQYF
J: TRBJ2-7; V: TRBV18; D: .; DNA: TGTGCCAGCTCCAGTGAGGGCACCCACGAGCAGTACTTC; CDR3: CASSSEGTHEQYF
J: TRBJ2-1; V: TRBV7-7; D: .; DNA: TGTGCTAGCAGCTTCGGTAGAGGGATCGGCAATGAGCAGTTCTTC; CDR3: CASSFGRGIGNEQFF
J: TRBJ2-1; V: TRBV7-9; D: TRBD1; DNA: TGTGCCAGCAGCTTACTTCTGGGACAGGGGTGGAATGAGCAGTTCTTC; CDR3: CASSLLLGQGWNEQFF
J: TRBJ1-2; V: TRBV4-3; D: .; DNA: TGCGCCAGCAGCCAAGTCAGAGGGAGCTATGGCTACACCTTC; CDR3: CASSQVRGSYGYTF
J: TRBJ2-2; V: TRBV11-3; D: TRBD1; DNA: TGTGCCAGCAGCCTACGTACAGGGGCGAACACCGGGGAGCTGTTTTTT; CDR3: CASSLRTGANTGELFF
J: TRBJ2-7; V: TRBV11-3; D: TRBD2; DNA: TGTGCCAGCAGCTTAGCCCTCGGGGGGAGAAGCTCCTACGAGCAGTACTTC; CDR3: CASSLALGGRSSYEQYF
J: TRBJ1-1; V: TRBV7-6; D: .; DNA: TGTGCCAGCAGCCCTTGGCGCGAGATAAGGGGTATTGAAGCTTTCTTT; CDR3: CASSPWREIRGIEAFF
J: TRBJ1-2; V: TRBV18; D: .; DNA: TGTGCCAGCTCACCTTCCGGGGTCTATGGCTACACCTTC; CDR3: CASSPSGVYGYTF
J: TRBJ2-1; V: TRBV29-1; D: TRBD2; DNA: TGCAGCGTTGTGGCGGGAGGCACCGACAATGAGCAGTTCTTC; CDR3: CSVVAGGTDNEQFF
J: TRBJ1-3; V: TRBV19; D: TRBD1; DNA: TGTGCCAGTAGGGACAGGGGGAATGGAAACACCATATATTTT; CDR3: CASRDRGNGNTIYF
J: TRBJ1-2; V: TRBV7-9; D: TRBD1; DNA: TGTGCCAGCAGCTTCCCGGCGCGGACAGGGGCTAACTATGGCTACACCTTC; CDR3: CASSFPARTGANYGYTF
J: TRBJ2-3; V: TRBV19; D: .; DNA: TGTGCCAGCGCCCGGGGGGCGCTCGGAACAGATACGCAGTATTTT; CDR3: CASARGALGTDTQYF
J: TRBJ2-1; V: TRBV29-1; D: TRBD2; DNA: TGCAGCGTTGGGACCTGGAGACAGCGTCCCGGGACTAGCGGGAGTACAGTACGCAATGAGCAGTTCTTC; CDR3: CSVGTWRQRPGTSGSTVRNEQFF
J: TRBJ2-1; V: TRBV4-1; D: .; DNA: TGCGCCAGCAGCCAAGATGGTAGCGGACCTTACAATGAGCAGTTCTTC; CDR3: CASSQDGSGPYNEQFF
J: TRBJ2-7; V: TRBV4-2; D: .; DNA: TGTGCCAGCAGCCTCCGCCTGGAGGCCGCGAGCTACGAGCAGTACTTC; CDR3: CASSLRLEAASYEQYF
J: TRBJ2-1; V: TRBV2; D: .; DNA: TGTGCCAGCAGTCAGGGGGGATTCACCTACAATGAGCAGTTCTTC; CDR3: CASSQGGFTYNEQFF
J: TRBJ2-6; V: TRBV19; D: TRBD1; DNA: TGTGCCAGTAGTAGACAGGGATTCGGTGGGGCCAACGTCCTGACTTTC; CDR3: CASSRQGFGGANVLTF
J: TRBJ1-2; V: TRBV5-1; D: .; DNA: TGCGCCAGCAGCTCATCTACAGCTAACTATGGCTACACCTTC; CDR3: CASSSSTANYGYTF
J: TRBJ2-4; V: TRBV21-1; D: .; DNA: TGTGCCAGCAGTAATGGGTCTTCTCGGGACATTCAGTACTTC; CDR3: CASSNGSSRDIQYF
J: TRBJ1-3; V: TRBV6-1; D: .; DNA: TGTGCCAGCAGTGTTCGGACAGACTCTGGAAACACCATATATTTT; CDR3: CASSVRTDSGNTIYF
J: TRBJ1-1; V: TRBV7-6; D: .; DNA: TGTGCCAGCAGCTCGATGTTAGATAACACTGAAGCTTTCTTT; CDR3: CASSSMLDNTEAFF
J: TRBJ2-5; V: TRBV19; D: .; DNA: TGTGCCAGCGGACACTCGGGGACCCAGTACTTC; CDR3: CASGHSGTQYF
J: TRBJ1-1; V: TRBV4-3; D: TRBD1; DNA: TGCGCCAGCAGCCAGGATGGGACAGGGTACACTGAAGCTTTCTTT; CDR3: CASSQDGTGYTEAFF
J: TRBJ1-2; V: TRBV30; D: .; DNA: TGTGCCTTAGCCCTGAATTCGAATAACTATGGCTACACCTTC; CDR3: CALALNSNNYGYTF